Below are 18 T cell receptor beta chains sequenced from a single sample in a study of beta chain features in type 1 diabetes. General observations from the study: Moderate yet significant TCRB CDR3 shortening was seen in Type 1 diabetes patients in all four CD4+ subsets.

The entirety of the isolated RNA underwent reverse transcription, so expressed TCRB transcripts were sequenced. Only in-frame clones appear in the TCRdb table, and some are missing; sequencing was by immunoSEQ multiplex PCR. Altogether about 340,000 clones are present, approximately 9.7% being singletons, with the ten largest covering more than 0.8%. No antigen has been assigned to these receptors. The specimen was central memory CD4+ T cells from blood. Receptors were obtained from a man aged 30 to 45 with type 1 diabetes.

The sample holds a few counts of this clone. The chain recombines TRBV15 with TRBJ1-5; D may be TRBD1 (5 bases). The V gene lost 0 bases and the J gene lost 7 bases, with 7 bases spanning the gap. This CDR3 spans 13 amino acids. Germline V gives CDR1 LNHNV, CDR2 YYDKDF (reference sequence). The CDR3 nucleotides read TGTGCCACCAGCAGAGACAGGGACCAGCCCCAGCATTTT. Its translation: CATSRDRDQPQHF.

This clone was observed a handful of times. The V call is TRBV4-1, the J call TRBJ2-5; D remains ambiguous. V was trimmed by 1 base and J by 2 bases, leaving 5 bases between them. The CDR3 loop spans 13 amino acids. The germline CDR1 and CDR2 sequences are MGHRA and YSYEKL. The CDR3 region is CASSQAQQETQYF. In DNA, the CDR3 is TGCGCCAGCAGCCAAGCTCAGCAAGAGACCCAGTACTTC.

This clone has only a few counts. The chain couples TRBV5-1 to TRBJ1-6, with 7 nucleotides matching TRBD1. CDR1 is SGHRS, CDR2 YFSETQ, per germline. The CDR3 is 15 amino acids. V was pared by 5 bases and J by 5 bases, with 7 bases of the junction left unmatched. The DNA of the CDR3 is TGCGCCAGCAGACAGGGGAGCAATCATAATTCACCCCTCCACTTT. Translating gives CASRQGSNHNSPLHF.

The table lists this clone with a few counts. The rearrangement uses TRBV4-3 and TRBJ1-6; TRBD1 is a possible D gene (6 bases). V was pared by 0 bases and J by 4 bases, with 10 bases between. Germline loops: CDR1 LGHNA, CDR2 YSLEER. CDR3 length equals 16 residues. CDR3 sequence (DNA): TGCGCCAGCAGCCAAGAAGTGGGACAATATAATTCACCCCTCCACTTT. Translating it yields CASSQEVGQYNSPLHF.

This clone occurred a few times. This chain joins TRBV5-1 and TRBJ2-3; D is perhaps TRBD2 (6 bases). There are 16 residues in the CDR3. Germline V CDR1 and CDR2: SGHRS, YFSETQ. Trimming shortened V by 4 bases and J by 1 base, and 16 bases separated the two germline ends. The CDR3 DNA sequence: TGCGCCAGCAGCGGAGGGGTTTTATCCGGCACAGATACGCAGTATTTT. Its protein product is CASSGGVLSGTDTQYF.

CDR3: CASSQAQGNTQYF. The DNA of the CDR3 is TGCGCCAGCAGCCAAGCCCAGGGAAATACGCAGTATTTT. The chain links TRBV4-3 to TRBJ2-3; weak D call: TRBD1 (5 bases). Trimming left V 1 base short and J 7 bases short, with 9 bases between. The CDR3 extends over 13 amino acids. The germline V gene has CDR1 LGHNA and CDR2 YSLEER.

This clone was observed a handful of times. The chain uses TRBV7-6 and TRBJ2-2, with D possibly being TRBD1 (5 bases). From germline, CDR1 is SGHVS and CDR2 FNYEAQ. The CDR3 consists of 17 residues. V lost 1 base and J lost 5, with 17 bases in between. The CDR3 reads CASSLEAQGIGTGELFF. Here the CDR3 DNA reads TGTGCCAGCAGCTTAGAGGCGCAGGGCATTGGGACCGGGGAGCTGTTTTTT.

Notes on this clone: The same CDR3 arises from other DNA sequences in this sample as well. The rearrangement uses TRBV2 and TRBJ1-2; the D is unclear. Trimming removed 0 bases at V and 2 bases at J, with 10 bases between. CDR3 length: 15 amino acids. The germline CDR1 and CDR2 sequences are SNHLY and FYNNEI. DNA of the CDR3: TGTGCCAGCAGTGAAGCGTCGGGCAGGAACTATGGCTACACCTTC. This translates into CASSEASGRNYGYTF.

This clone was seen only a few times. This rearrangement joins TRBV5-1 to TRBJ2-1; TRBD2 matches 15 bases. The CDR3 consists of 15 residues. In germline, CDR1 is SGHRS, CDR2 YFSETQ. Germline trimming cut 5 bases from V and 9 bases from J; bases unmatched to any gene: 6. CDR3: CASRQGLAGGSEQFF. CDR3 DNA sequence: TGCGCCAGCAGGCAAGGACTAGCGGGGGGGTCTGAGCAGTTCTTC.

This clone came up a few times. This chain links TRBV7-9 with TRBJ1-4; D is uncertain. CDR3 length: 13 residues. Trimming shortened V by 1 base and J by 13 bases, and 13 bases separated the two germline ends. Germline-derived CDR1 and CDR2 are SEHNR and FQNEAQ (reference sequence). CDR3: CASSLGAGKGLFF. Here the CDR3 DNA reads TGTGCCAGCAGCTTAGGGGCCGGAAAGGGACTGTTTTTT.

The chain carries TRBV7-6 and TRBJ2-1; D remains ambiguous. In germline, CDR1 is SGHVS, CDR2 FNYEAQ. Trimming took 1 base from V and 8 from J, leaving 9 bases between them. The CDR3 contains 13 residues. DNA for the CDR3: TGTGCCAGCAGCTTAGTCTTTGGGGATGAGCAGTTCTTC. Encoded protein: CASSLVFGDEQFF.

This clone turned up a few times. The genes are TRBV10-1 and TRBJ2-3; TRBD2 might be the D (6 bases). Trimming pared 2 bases from V and 3 bases from J, leaving 12 bases between. Germline CDR1 and CDR2: WNHNN and SYGVQD (reference sequence). The CDR3 runs 15 residues. This CDR3 is CASSEHGGETDTQYF. The CDR3 coding sequence is TGCGCCAGCAGTGAGCACGGGGGAGAGACAGATACGCAGTATTTT.

The chain employs TRBV29-1 and TRBJ2-7; 9 positions agree with TRBD1. This CDR3 region has 13 residues. V was pared by 7 bases and J by 2 bases, with 6 bases of the junction left unmatched. Germline loops: CDR1 SQVTM, CDR2 ANQGSEA. CDR3 protein: CSAAGTGTYEQYF. CDR3 in DNA: TGCAGCGCCGCCGGGACAGGGACCTACGAGCAGTACTTC.

On this clone: Other DNA sequences in the same sample also yield this CDR3. The J gene is TRBJ2-5, the V gene TRBV19; the D gene could be TRBD1 or TRBD2 (5 bases each). Trimming shortened V by 7 bases and J by 4 bases, and 13 bases separated the two germline ends. CDR1 and CDR2 (germline): LNHDA, SQIVND (reference sequence). This CDR3 has 13 residues. The DNA of the CDR3 is TGTGCCAGTAATCCCACAGGAGGAGAGACCCAGTACTTC. Its protein product is CASNPTGGETQYF. Together with reference TRBV19 and TRBJ2-5, the CDR3 gives the full variable domain: DGGITQSPKYLFRKEGQNVTLSCEQNLNHDAMYWYRQDPGQGLRLIYYSQIVNDFQKGDIAEGYSVSREKKESFPLTVTSAQKNPTAFYLCASNPTGGETQYFGPGTRLLVL.

The chain links TRBV18 to TRBJ2-2; D gene uncertain. From germline, CDR1 is KGHSH and CDR2 LQKENI. V was cut by 5 bases and J by 1 base, with 11 bases left in between. The CDR3 spans 15 residues. CDR3 loop: CASSGAGENTGELFF. CDR3 DNA sequence: TGTGCCAGCTCAGGAGCAGGCGAGAACACCGGGGAGCTGTTTTTT. The full variable domain, completed using reference TRBV18 and TRBJ2-2, is NAGVMQNPRHLVRRRGQEARLRCSPMKGHSHVYWYRQLPEEGLKFMVYLQKENIIDESGMPKERFSAEFPKEGPSILRIQQVVRGDSAAYFCASSGAGENTGELFFGEGSRLTVL.

This clone was observed a handful of times. The chain joins TRBV19 to TRBJ1-2; no clear D. CDR1 is LNHDA and CDR2 is SQIVND in the germline V gene (reference sequence). V gave up 5 bases and J gave up 4 bases, with 14 bases separating them. The CDR3 runs 14 residues. The CDR3 protein is CASSRSSGSYGYTF. The CDR3 DNA sequence: TGTGCCAGTAGTCGGTCCAGCGGCAGCTATGGCTACACCTTC.

The V and J genes are TRBV19 and TRBJ2-2; D not certain. The CDR3 contains 14 residues. Trimming shortened V by 5 bases and J by 4 bases, and 11 bases separated the two germline ends. CDR1 is LNHDA and CDR2 is SQIVND in the germline V gene (reference sequence). For the CDR3, the DNA is TGTGCCAGTAGTGGTTTCGGGCGCACCGGGGAGCTGTTTTTT. This gives the protein CASSGFGRTGELFF. The full variable domain, its missing parts supplied by reference TRBV19 and TRBJ2-2, is DGGITQSPKYLFRKEGQNVTLSCEQNLNHDAMYWYRQDPGQGLRLIYYSQIVNDFQKGDIAEGYSVSREKKESFPLTVTSAQKNPTAFYLCASSGFGRTGELFFGEGSRLTVL.

The chain carries TRBV9 and TRBJ2-3; 9 positions agree with TRBD2. CDR3 length equals 15 residues. The J segment lost 4 bases and the V segment lost 4 bases, leaving 7 bases of the junction unmatched. From germline, CDR1 is SGDLS and CDR2 YYNGEE. The DNA for the CDR3 is TGTGCCAGCAGCCACCAGCGGGGGGTAGCAGATACGCAGTATTTT. Its translation is CASSHQRGVADTQYF.